This T cell receptor (beta chain) stems from a study of cytomegalovirus exposure and HLA in healthy donors. General study findings and limits: Highest at DRB1 and lowest at HLA-C, TCR association rates differed among HLA loci in a later analysis. Using a false discovery rate of 0.05, a later analysis showed that approximately 17,000 TCR beta sequences were associated with HLA alleles.

To note about this clone: Its target is not known.

V lost 2 bases, J lost 1 base, and 9 bases lay in between. This CDR3 is 14 amino acids long. CDR1 and CDR2 from the germline V gene are SGHRS and YFSETQ. With 60 Vbeta and 13 Jbeta primers, the PCR was carried out. Produced via immunoSEQ multiplex PCR; TCRdb's table is partial and in-frame only. Found here are 100,000 to 150,000 clones, about 80% of them singletons; the top ten hold approximately 9.6%. This TCR was sampled from a woman between 50 and 59 years old in good health and CMV-seropositive. Material: PBMCs. The V gene is TRBV5-1, the J gene TRBJ1-1; D is unclear. CDR3 nucleotide sequence: TGCGCCAGCAGCTTTGTGGCAGAGAACACTGAAGCTTTCTTT. Its translation: CASSFVAENTEAFF. The variable domain in full, with the rest retrieved from reference TRBV5-1 and TRBJ1-1, is KAGVTQTPRYLIKTRGQQVTLSCSPISGHRSVSWYQQTPGQGLQFLFEYFSETQRNKGNFPGRFSGRQFSNSRSEMNVSTLELGDSALYLCASSFVAENTEAFFGQGTRLTVV.